This record concerns one T cell receptor (beta chain) sequence. At one boundary the junction diverges from the germline segment, which might be a read error. The record originates from a study of beta chain features in type 1 diabetes. The CDR3 contains 15 residues. Germline V lookup: CDR1 SSHAT, CDR2 FNYEAQ (reference sequence). cDNA synthesis used the whole RNA isolate, giving expressed TCRB sequences. Profiled with immunoSEQ multiplex PCR; TCRdb holds only in-frame clones, not every one. This sample has under 250,000 clones, with roughly 15% found just once. The sequenced sample was naive CD4+ T cells from blood. The chain couples TRBV7-7 to TRBJ2-1; 8 bases fit TRBD1. The sequence was obtained from a woman aged 40 to 55 in good health. The CDR3 sequence is CASSLDQGAHNEQFF. CDR3 DNA: TGTGCTAGCAGCTTAGATCAGGGGGCCCACAATGAGCAGTTCTTC.